This T cell receptor beta chain was sequenced for a study of blood T cells in healthy people across ages. General study results and limits: Unsorted PBMCs ruled out conclusive naive versus antigen-experienced comparison.

The CDR3 runs to 14 residues. Germline CDR1 is SGHVS and CDR2 is FNYEAQ. V lost 3 bases and J 2 bases, leaving 11 bases between the germline ends. Combining a sample-barcoded 5' primer with a J-beta primer mix, a second PCR ran for about 6 to 11 cycles. TCRdb recomputed calls from the 5' RACE reads with MiXCR, one row per CDR3 protein. Here the sample spans 550,000 to 750,000 distinct CDR3 sequences, under 25% being singletons. In regard to this clonotype: The antigen is not known.

This sequence joins TRBV7-6 and TRBJ2-7; the D gene is possibly TRBD1 (5 bases). Specimen: blood. The receptor comes from an older man in good health. CDR3 sequence: CASSFSGLTYEQYF. Here the CDR3 DNA reads TGTGCCAGCAGCTTCTCAGGGTTAACCTACGAGCAGTACTTC.